The present TCR beta chain was sequenced within a study of blood T cell repertoires in COVID-19. Looking at the study overall: Some COVID-19 samples were acute and others convalescent; all came from the United States, Italy and Spain.

The CDR3 extends over 13 amino acids. Trimming removed 0 bases at V and 4 bases at J, with 6 bases between. CDR1 and CDR2 from the germline V gene are LGHNA and YSLEER. As handled by the study authors: How many nucleated cells were present was estimated from reference gene primer amplification. Data came from immunoSEQ multiplex PCR; TCRdb stores just in-frame clones and leaves some out. The V and J calls and clone size were taken over from that table, and D and trimming were inferred from the DNA. The sample has about 240,000 clones, approximately 78% seen once. Sequenced: peripheral blood. The origin of this receptor is a woman aged 55 to 70 with active or convalescent COVID-19. The chain joins TRBV4-3 to TRBJ1-2; D gene unclear. The CDR3 DNA is TGCGCCAGCAGCCAAGAACGGAGCTATGGCTACACCTTC. This gives the protein CASSQERSYGYTF.